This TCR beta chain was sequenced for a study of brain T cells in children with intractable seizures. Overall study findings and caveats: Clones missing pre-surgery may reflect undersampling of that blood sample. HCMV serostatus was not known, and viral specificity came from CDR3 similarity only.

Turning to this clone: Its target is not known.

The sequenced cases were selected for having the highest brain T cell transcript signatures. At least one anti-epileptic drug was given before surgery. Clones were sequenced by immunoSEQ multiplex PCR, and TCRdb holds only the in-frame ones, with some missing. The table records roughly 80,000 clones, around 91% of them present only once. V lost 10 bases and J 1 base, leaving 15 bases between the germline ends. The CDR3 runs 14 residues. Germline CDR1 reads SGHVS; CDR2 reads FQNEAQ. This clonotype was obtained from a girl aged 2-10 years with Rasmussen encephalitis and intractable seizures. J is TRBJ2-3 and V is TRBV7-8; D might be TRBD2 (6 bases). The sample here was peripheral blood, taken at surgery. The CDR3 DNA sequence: TGTGCCACCAGTCGAAGGGAGGGCACAGATACGCAGTATTTT. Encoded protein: CATSRREGTDTQYF.